This TCR beta chain came from a study of Ad26.COV2.S vaccination and SARS-CoV-2 variants listed by TCRdb under 2021. For context, the study as a whole: Vaccine-arm donors came from COV1001, a multicentre, randomized, double-blind, placebo-controlled phase I-IIa trial of Ad26.COV2.S in healthy adults. Ad26.COV2.S was given intramuscularly at 5x10^10 or 1x10^11 viral particles, as a single shot or as two shots 56 days apart. TCRbeta repertoire sequencing served as the tool for gauging how specific and how broad the SARS-CoV-2-reactive T cell receptors were following Ad26.COV2.S vaccination. A total of 32 samples were included in the TCR-sequenced set, comprising around 19 Ad26.COV2.S vaccine recipients, 5 placebo recipients and 8 SARS-CoV-2 convalescent individuals. Trial participants were randomized into five groups of five: low-dose or high-dose Ad26.COV2.S given once or twice, or placebo on both occasions. Throughout the experiments and outcome assessment, investigators stayed blinded to trial group allocation.

The immunoSEQ Assay was the method used to sequence TCRbeta CDR3 regions. After extraction, genomic DNA underwent amplification by bias-controlled multiplex PCR, followed by high-throughput sequencing. The original methods were these. To quantify the absolute abundance of each unique TCRbeta CDR3 region, sequences were collapsed and filtered. Usable DNA was measured by amplifying reference genes present in all nucleated cells, and TCRbeta template counts were normalized to that usable DNA to estimate T cell fraction. Repertoire TCRs were annotated as SARS-CoV-2-specific by exact matching of V gene, CDR3 amino acid sequence and J gene to a known reactive TCR set. The reference SARS-CoV-2 TCR set came from MIRA and was filtered for enrichment in COVID-19-positive ImmuneCODE repertoires, removing public or cross-reactive TCRs. Using the MIRA antigens, annotated TCRs were further analysed by specific ORF or by position within an ORF. Breadth was defined as the number of annotated unique rearrangements divided by the total number of unique productive rearrangements, and depth was defined as the summed frequency of the annotated unique rearrangements. Two-sided Wilcoxon rank-sum tests were used to compare TCR breadth between groups. Drawn from immuneACCESS, this table holds only the in-frame rearrangements with V and J called that TCRdb kept. Clones are partly lost; checked studies trace under half to an unresolved V gene and leave the rest unexplained. For V, J and clone size, that table is used; D and trimming come from the DNA. The sample yields around 270,000 clones; around 88% were counted once. The ten largest clonotypes hold about 2.8% of the sample.

Concerning this clone itself: Its recognized antigen is unknown. Within one base of it there is no much larger clone, and no base qualities were kept.

The research as a whole found: The study lacked the statistical power to compare responses across vaccine doses or regimens. Substantial breadth of spike-specific CD8+ and CD4+ T cell responses was reported after vaccination. According to the authors, total T cell responses may have been underestimated by the TCR breadth and depth analyses. Ad26.COV2.S recipients had higher spike-specific TCR breadth than placebo recipients (P = 0.0014). Comparable non-spike TCR breadth was observed between vaccine and placebo recipients, consistent with only spike being contained in the vaccine.

Explained via the paper, the treatment or condition label denotes: 15 to 20 received Ad26.COV2.S at low or high dose, single or two shots; roughly five received placebo; per-sample allocation not given. Repertoires of vaccine and placebo recipients were sequenced from samples collected on day 63 after the first injection. Cohort 1b enrolled roughly 25 adults aged 18-55 years at a single site in Boston, USA, between 29 July and 7 August 2020. As a vaccine, Ad26.COV2.S was a replication-incompetent adenovirus type 26 vector that expressed a prefusion-stabilized SARS-CoV-2 spike protein derived from the original Wuhan strain. The germline V gene supplies CDR1 MNHNS and CDR2 SASEGT. Trimming removed 0 bases from V and 0 bases from J, leaving 12 bases between the germline ends. The CDR3 numbers 17 residues from cysteine through phenylalanine. The DNA shown is the 51-base CDR3, in frame from base 1.

The input for sequencing was peripheral blood, taken in a trial of Ad26.COV2.S vaccine versus placebo. This sequence uses TRBV6-1 and TRBJ1-5; the D gene is not confidently resolved. This sequence was found in a person between 18 and 59 years old who received the Ad26.COV2.S COVID-19 vaccine or a placebo. The DNA sequence is given as TGTGCCAGCAGTGAAGCGTCAGCTACGTATAGCAATCAGCCCCAGCATTTT. This encodes CASSEASATYSNQPQHF.